This entry is about one T cell receptor (beta chain). The antigen remains undetermined. This specimen comes from a study of CD8 T cells in ankylosing spondylitis. Germline V CDR1 and CDR2: SGHVS, FNYEAQ. The CDR3 consists of 12 residues. Trimming took 5 bases from V and 16 from J; bases not matched to a gene: 8. TCRdb called the 5' RACE reads again in MiXCR, with one record for every CDR3 protein. This sample has 200,000 or so distinct CDR3 sequences; 20% to 30% occur once, and the top ten carry roughly 6.7%. Findings and caveats of the study: Reported data indicate significant enrichment of disease-linked clones within matched ankylosing spondylitis synovial fluid.

Source material: blood, either unsorted or a sorted T cell fraction (not recorded which). The chain joins TRBV7-6 to TRBJ2-1; 10 nucleotides agree with TRBD2. The sequence derives from a male donor with ankylosing spondylitis or in good health (not recorded which). The DNA for the CDR3 is TGTGCCAGCAGCCAGGCCGGGACTAGCGTTTTCTTC. Its protein is CASSQAGTSVFF.